The 30 T cell receptor beta chains below come from one sample, sequenced in a study of identical twins. Via MiXCR, TCRdb re-called the 5' RACE reads, giving one row per CDR3 protein. The sample holds about 500,000 distinct CDR3 sequences, roughly an eighth seen once. These data are also associated with another study on yellow fever vaccine responses in identical twins.

Sequencing was carried out using CD4+ T cells sorted from blood. These receptors originate from a woman under 30 in good health.

J is TRBJ2-3 and V is TRBV7-2, with TRBD1 as a possible D gene (6 bases). Germline CDR1 is SGHTA and CDR2 is FQGNSA. This CDR3 is built from 15 residues. V lost 2 bases and J lost 4, with 13 bases in between. The CDR3 spells CASSLRRGQSDTQYF. DNA of the CDR3: TGTGCCAGCAGCTTACGCAGGGGTCAATCAGATACGCAGTATTTT.

This clonotype was observed a few times. Written as DNA, the CDR3 is TGTGCCAGTCTAGCGGGGGGGATCTCCTACAATGAGCAGTTCTTC. Residues: CASLAGGISYNEQFF. This sequence joins TRBV28 and TRBJ2-1, with 12 bases that match TRBD2. V shed 9 bases, J shed 0 bases, and the junction held 3 bases outside the gene matches. The CDR3 runs 15 residues. Germline loops: CDR1 MDHEN, CDR2 SYDVKM.

This clonotype was counted a few times. CDR3 coding DNA: TGCAGTGCTAGAGAAAGTAGAGGGGACAATTCACCCCTCCACTTT. This sequence encodes CSARESRGDNSPLHF. The J gene is TRBJ1-6, the V gene TRBV20-1; TRBD1 might be the D (5 bases). Germline CDR1 DFQATT, CDR2 SNEGSKA (reference sequence). Trimming removed 0 bases at V and 7 bases at J, with 13 bases between. CDR3 length equals 15 residues.

This clonotype appeared a few times. This chain connects TRBV7-9 to TRBJ2-1; 11 nucleotides agree with TRBD2. Germline CDR1 SEHNR, CDR2 FQNEAQ (reference sequence). CDR3 size: 15 residues. V lost 8 bases, J lost 3 bases, and 6 bases stayed unmatched. Here the CDR3 reads CASGATSGVYNEQFF. CDR3 DNA: TGTGCCAGCGGAGCGACTAGCGGGGTCTACAATGAGCAGTTCTTC.

The gene calls are TRBV16 and TRBJ2-7; the match to TRBD1 covers 7 bases. Germline V gives CDR1 KGHSY, CDR2 FQNENV. After removal of 3 bases from V and 9 bases from J, the junction contained 8 bases not matched to a gene. CDR3 size: 13 residues. CDR3 protein: CASSHPTGSGQYF. The CDR3 coding sequence is TGTGCCAGCAGCCACCCGACAGGGAGTGGGCAGTACTTC.

V usage is TRBV7-2 and J usage is TRBJ2-7, with D unclear. The V and J ends lost 1 base and 12 bases respectively, with 10 bases between them. The CDR3 length is 11 residues. In germline, CDR1 is SGHTA, CDR2 FQGNSA. The CDR3 loop reads CASSLVGPTYF. In nucleotides, the CDR3 is TGTGCCAGCAGCTTAGTAGGTCCTACGTACTTC.

This clonotype has only a few counts. V is TRBV29-1 and J is TRBJ1-5; D might be TRBD1 (5 bases). This CDR3 is built from 15 residues. V lost 5 bases and J lost 6, with 20 bases in between. Looked up from germline, CDR1 is SQVTM and CDR2 is ANQGSEA. Here the CDR3 reads CSVRVSEGNGQPQHF. The CDR3 nucleotides read TGCAGCGTTCGGGTCAGCGAGGGGAATGGTCAGCCCCAGCATTTT.

This chain joins TRBV28 and TRBJ2-1; 9 nucleotides line up with TRBD2. V was pared by 3 bases and J by 3 bases, with 6 bases of the junction left unmatched. The CDR3 extends over 16 amino acids. From germline, CDR1 is MDHEN and CDR2 SYDVKM. The CDR3 nucleotides are TGTGCCAGCAGTTTCGGCGCGGGAGGGTTCTACAATGAGCAGTTCTTC. Its translation: CASSFGAGGFYNEQFF.

The V gene is TRBV27, the J gene TRBJ2-1; 9 bases line up with TRBD2. Trimming took 6 bases from V and 6 from J; bases not matched to a gene: 9. This CDR3 comprises 15 residues. The germline CDR1 and CDR2 sequences are MNHEY and SMNVEV (reference sequence). In DNA, the CDR3 is TGTGCCAGCAGAACTGCGGGACTAGCACTCAATGAGCAGTTCTTC. Protein sequence: CASRTAGLALNEQFF.

This clonotype has just a few counts. The rearrangement joins TRBV21-1 to TRBJ1-1. TRBV21-1 is a pseudogene segment. This CDR3 has 12 amino acids. CDR3 loop: CASKEGLTEAFF. Written as DNA, the CDR3 is TGTGCCAGCAAGGAGGGCCTGACTGAAGCTTTCTTT.

The chain recombines TRBV6-2 or TRBV6-3 with TRBJ2-7, with 12 bases fitting TRBD2. The germline V gene encodes CDR1 MNHEY and CDR2 SVGEGT. V lost 5 bases to trimming and J lost 4 bases; unmatched junction nucleotides: 6. This CDR3 spans 15 amino acids. The CDR3 DNA reads TGTGCCAGCAGTCGACTAGCGGGAGCCGCATACGAGCAGTACTTC. It translates to CASSRLAGAAYEQYF.

The chain links TRBV28 to TRBJ2-3; D is perhaps TRBD2 (5 bases). The CDR3 runs to 13 residues. Trimming removed 6 bases at V and 2 bases at J, with 9 bases between. Looked up from germline, CDR1 is MDHEN and CDR2 is SYDVKM. CDR3 region: CASRRDFTDTQYF. The CDR3 coding sequence is TGTGCCAGCAGGAGGGATTTCACAGATACGCAGTATTTT.

The chain employs TRBV5-6 and TRBJ2-5; D call uncertain. Per the germline V gene, CDR1 is SGHDT and CDR2 is YYEEEE. This CDR3 is built from 15 residues. V lost 0 bases to trimming and J lost 2 bases, with 11 bases between them. CDR3 protein: CASSLVSKLQETQYF. Here the CDR3 DNA reads TGTGCCAGCAGCTTGGTTTCGAAGCTTCAAGAGACCCAGTACTTC.

This clonotype was detected ten times or more. CDR3 sequence: CSVATGGFNEQYF. CDR3 sequence (DNA): TGCAGCGTTGCTACAGGGGGCTTTAACGAGCAGTACTTC. V is TRBV29-1 and J is TRBJ2-7; TRBD1 matches 9 bases. The V and J ends lost 4 bases and 5 bases, in that order; junction bases with no gene match: 6. The CDR3 spans 13 residues. CDR1 and CDR2 from the germline V gene are SQVTM and ANQGSEA.

The chain uses TRBV2 and TRBJ1-1; the D gene is possibly TRBD1 (5 bases). The length of the CDR3 is 13 residues. The germline CDR1 and CDR2 sequences are SNHLY and FYNNEI. V was shortened by 11 bases and J by 0 bases, with 13 bases between the two germline ends. Written as DNA, the CDR3 is TGTGCCGGAACCGGGACGGTGAACACTGAAGCTTTCTTT. Translating gives CAGTGTVNTEAFF.

This clonotype was found a few times. This chain connects TRBV5-4 to TRBJ2-3, with 7 bases aligning to TRBD2. Germline CDR1 and CDR2: SGHNT and YYREEE (reference sequence). The junction had 17 bases not matched to a gene; V was cut back by 3 bases and J by 4 bases. The CDR3 length is 18 residues. Here the CDR3 DNA reads TGTGCCAGCAGCTCTGGGTGGGGCGGGAGTGTCTTCGCAGATACGCAGTATTTT. This gives the protein CASSSGWGGSVFADTQYF.

This clonotype was recorded at least ten times. V is TRBV15 and J is TRBJ2-7, with D perhaps being TRBD1 or TRBD2 (5 bases each). CDR3 size: 15 residues. The V and J ends lost 0 bases and 3 bases respectively, with 12 bases between them. The germline gives CDR1 LNHNV, CDR2 YYDKDF (reference sequence). CDR3 bases: TGTGCCACCAGCAGAGATCCGGGTGGGGGCTACGAGCAGTACTTC. Protein: CATSRDPGGGYEQYF. The entire variable domain, with the rest obtained from reference TRBV15 and TRBJ2-7, is as follows: DAMVIQNPRYQVTQFGKPVTLSCSQTLNHNVMYWYQQKSSQAPKLLFHYYDKDFNNEADTPDNFQSRRPNTSFCFLDIRSPGLGDTAMYLCATSRDPGGGYEQYFGPGTRLTVT.

This clonotype was found a few times. CDR3 in amino acids: CASRPREGGKKLFF. The CDR3 DNA sequence: TGTGCCAGCAGGCCCCGAGAGGGGGGGAAAAAACTGTTTTTT. The chain joins TRBV12-3 or TRBV12-4 to TRBJ1-4; a weak D match, TRBD1 (6 bases). The CDR3 totals 14 residues. The ends were cut back, 6 bases at V and 9 bases at J, with 17 bases in the middle.

The chain couples TRBV5-5 to TRBJ2-7; 7 bases map to TRBD1. This CDR3 has 15 amino acids. V lost 2 bases, J lost 4 bases, and 9 bases stayed unmatched. Germline V lookup: CDR1 SGHKS, CDR2 YYEKEE (reference sequence). The CDR3 is CASSLEEDRRYEQYF. CDR3 nucleotide sequence: TGTGCCAGCAGCTTAGAAGAGGACAGGAGGTACGAGCAGTACTTC.

This sequence joins TRBV6-2 or TRBV6-3 and TRBJ2-7, with D perhaps given as TRBD1 or TRBD2 (5 bases each). Germline CDR1 is MNHEY and CDR2 is SVGEGT. The CDR3 extends over 15 amino acids. The V end lost 2 bases, the J end lost 3 bases, and 14 bases lay between the germline ends. DNA of the CDR3: TGTGCCAGCAGTTACCGGGGCGGGCAAAACTACGAGCAGTACTTC. As protein: CASSYRGGQNYEQYF.

In its sample, this clonotype was seen a few times. The genes are TRBV30 and TRBJ2-5; TRBD1 might be the D (6 bases). V dropped 2 bases and J dropped 5 bases, with 15 bases sitting between them. CDR1 is GTSNPN, CDR2 SVGIG, per germline (reference sequence). The CDR3 is 14 amino acids. In DNA form, the CDR3 reads TGTGCCTGGAGTCAAGGGCCAGGGGCGGAGACCCAGTACTTC. It encodes CAWSQGPGAETQYF.

A few counts support this clonotype. This chain joins TRBV4-2 and TRBJ1-1, with D possibly matching TRBD1 (5 bases). The V and J ends lost 10 bases and 0 bases respectively, with 15 bases between them. Germline V gene data show CDR1 as LGHNA and CDR2 as YNFKEQ. This CDR3 comprises 14 residues. The DNA for the CDR3 is TGTGCCACCATGACGGGGCGGGTGAACACTGAAGCTTTCTTT. It specifies CATMTGRVNTEAFF.

This clonotype has only a few counts. CDR3: CASNLVSTDTQYF. In DNA form, the CDR3 reads TGTGCCAGCAACCTCGTTAGCACAGATACGCAGTATTTT. V and J are TRBV7-2 and TRBJ2-3; no clear D gene. Germline V gives CDR1 SGHTA, CDR2 FQGNSA. The CDR3 is 13 residues long. Deletions cut 7 bases from V and 0 bases from J, with 8 bases between.

CDR3 DNA: TGTGCCATCAGTGCAAGCGACGCCGAGGGCAGGGGGCTTAACGAGCAGTACTTC. It codes for CAISASDAEGRGLNEQYF. The chain carries TRBV10-3 and TRBJ2-7, with 8 nucleotides matching TRBD1. This CDR3 has 18 amino acids. The V gene's germline CDR1 is ENHRY and CDR2 SYGVKD. Trimming took 4 bases from V and 5 from J; bases not matched to a gene: 19.

This clonotype was observed a handful of times. The genes are TRBV7-2 and TRBJ2-7; maybe TRBD2 (6 bases). The CDR3 loop spans 13 amino acids. Between the trimmed V and J ends, which lost 2 bases and 5 bases, there was a span of 10 bases. Germline V gives CDR1 SGHTA, CDR2 FQGNSA. The CDR3 nucleotides read TGTGCCAGCAGCTTATGGGCGGGGAACGAGCAGTACTTC. Translation gives CASSLWAGNEQYF.

The rearrangement uses TRBV11-2 and TRBJ2-7; unclear D gene. Trimming stripped 3 bases from V and 2 bases from J, with 14 bases between. CDR1 and CDR2 (germline): SGHAT, FQNNGV. This CDR3 contains 15 residues. CDR3 coding DNA: TGTGCCAGCAGCTTTGGTTGGACCGCTCCCTACGAGCAGTACTTC. Protein sequence: CASSFGWTAPYEQYF. Full variable domain (outside the CDR3, taken from reference TRBV11-2 and TRBJ2-7): EAGVAQSPRYKIIEKRQSVAFWCNPISGHATLYWYQQILGQGPKLLIQFQNNGVVDDSQLPKDRFSAERLKGVDSTLKIQPAKLEDSAVYLCASSFGWTAPYEQYFGPGTRLTVT.

CDR3 bases: TGTGCCGGAAGGGGTCTAGCGGGGACCCAGTACTTC. Residues: CAGRGLAGTQYF. The chain uses TRBV28 and TRBJ2-5, with 8 bases matching TRBD2. The germline V gene encodes CDR1 MDHEN and CDR2 SYDVKM. With 11 bases clipped from V and 7 bases from J, the junction kept 9 bases outside the gene matches. The CDR3 has 12 amino acids.

The table lists this clonotype with a few counts. This sequence joins TRBV5-1 and TRBJ2-2; D ambiguous. CDR3 length: 15 amino acids. CDR1 SGHRS and CDR2 YFSETQ come from the germline V gene. The V end lost 0 bases, the J end lost 1 base, and 7 bases lay between the germline ends. The CDR3 spells CASSLGHMNTGELFF. The DNA of the CDR3 is TGCGCCAGCAGCTTGGGACACATGAACACCGGGGAGCTGTTTTTT.

This sequence joins TRBV6-1 and TRBJ2-1, with 10 bases matching TRBD2. J lost 10 bases, V lost 6 bases, and 6 bases had no gene match. This CDR3 region has 13 residues. CDR1 MNHNS and CDR2 SASEGT come from the germline V gene. The CDR3 bases are TGTGCCAGCAGCTCCGGGACTAGCGTAGAGCAGTTCTTC. Translated: CASSSGTSVEQFF.

J is TRBJ2-1 and V is TRBV11-2; D not resolved. The V end lost 5 bases, the J end lost 8 bases, and 16 bases lay between the germline ends. The CDR3 consists of 14 residues. CDR1 and CDR2 (germline): SGHAT, FQNNGV. The CDR3: CASSPTNYAHEQFF. The CDR3 region has the DNA TGTGCCAGCAGCCCAACGAACTATGCCCATGAGCAGTTCTTC.